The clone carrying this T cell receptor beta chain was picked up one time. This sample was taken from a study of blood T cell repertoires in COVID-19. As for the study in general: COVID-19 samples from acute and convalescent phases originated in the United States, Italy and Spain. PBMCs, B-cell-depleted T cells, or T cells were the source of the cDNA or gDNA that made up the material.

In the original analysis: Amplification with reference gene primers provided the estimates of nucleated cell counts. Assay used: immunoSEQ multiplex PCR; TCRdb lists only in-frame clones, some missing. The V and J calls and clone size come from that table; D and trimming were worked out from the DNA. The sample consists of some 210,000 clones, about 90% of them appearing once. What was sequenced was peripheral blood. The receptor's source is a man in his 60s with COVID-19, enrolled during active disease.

The DNA of the CDR3 is TGTGCCTGGAGGGGACAGGGGCCGGAAAGCCGAACTAATGAAAAACTGTTTTTT. Protein sequence: CAWRGQGPESRTNEKLFF. The V and J genes are TRBV30 and TRBJ1-4; the match to TRBD1 covers 10 bases. This CDR3 is built from 18 residues. V gave up 3 bases and J gave up 1 base; unmatched junction bases: 11. Per the germline V gene, CDR1 is GTSNPN and CDR2 is SVGIG (reference sequence).